This T cell receptor beta chain comes out of a study of beta chain features in type 1 diabetes. General observations from the study: For Type 1 diabetes patients, all four CD4+ subsets carried TCRB CDR3s that were moderately but significantly shorter.

cDNA synthesis used the whole RNA isolate, giving expressed TCRB sequences. The protocol was immunoSEQ multiplex PCR, while the TCRdb copy is restricted to in-frame clones and leaves out a portion. The table records under 300,000 clones, 14% of them present only once. In the case of this clone: What it binds is unknown.

The CDR3 sequence is 12 residues long. V lost 4 bases and J 8 bases, leaving 12 bases between the germline ends. Germline assignment: CDR1 SGHDT and CDR2 YYEEEE. Sequenced sample: naive CD4+ T cells from blood. V and J are TRBV5-6 and TRBJ1-1; D is perhaps TRBD1 (6 bases). The receptor comes from a man aged 25 to 40 with type 1 diabetes. CDR3 loop: CASSIDRHEAFF. CDR3 coding DNA: TGTGCCAGCAGCATAGACAGGCACGAAGCTTTCTTT. The whole variable domain, remainder taken from reference TRBV5-6 and TRBJ1-1, is DAGVTQSPTHLIKTRGQQVTLRCSPKSGHDTVSWYQQALGQGPQFIFQYYEEEERQRGNFPDRFSGHQFPNYSSELNVNALLLGDSALYLCASSIDRHEAFFGQGTRLTVV.